This T cell receptor beta chain was profiled in a study of blood T cell repertoires in COVID-19. The overall study: The United States, Italy and Spain were the sources of the acute and convalescent COVID-19 samples.

Measured with immunoSEQ multiplex PCR; TCRdb has only the in-frame clones, and not every one. The sample has fewer than 200,000 clones, approximately 88% seen once; the top ten hold approximately 9%. Enrollees, about 18 to 89 years old, lived in some 24 US areas. Cohorts were based on clinical histories the participants reported. Sequencing input: PBMCs or T cells enriched from blood (not recorded which). The sequence was collected from a woman between 18 and 29 years old who had recovered from COVID-19.

The CDR3, as DNA: TGCGCCAGCAGCCCCCAGGGACTCGAGCAGTACTTC. Protein product: CASSPQGLEQYF. The J gene is TRBJ2-7, the V gene TRBV5-1; D perhaps matches TRBD2 (6 bases). The V and J ends lost 4 bases and 6 bases respectively, with 11 bases between them. Looked up from germline, CDR1 is SGHRS and CDR2 is YFSETQ. The CDR3 runs 12 residues.